This T cell receptor beta chain was captured by sequencing in a study of molecular identifiers for immune sequencing clone quantification. Based on a CD8+CD4-CCR7+CD45RA+ profile, naive CD8 T cells were sorted. Libraries of bulk TCR were made by previously described methods (with listed TCR primers). TCRdb used MiXCR to reprocess the PCR reads, holding one entry per CDR3 protein. The sample lists about 640,000 distinct CDR3 sequences; 15% to 20% were seen once. Per germline, CDR1 SGHAT and CDR2 FQNNGV. The length of the CDR3 is 12 residues. The ends were cut back, 5 bases at V and 9 bases at J, with 11 bases in the middle.

The rearrangement joins TRBV11-2 to TRBJ2-1; the D gene is possibly TRBD2 (5 bases). This clonotype originated in a human donor in good health. Some libraries in this study had Jurkat cell RNA spiked in. The sequenced material came from naive CD8+ T cells from blood, with Jurkat cell RNA spiked in. As for subset: FACS-sorted CD8+CD4-CCR7+CD45RA+ naive T cells. The CDR3 here is CASSPMRVEQFF. CDR3 sequence (DNA): TGTGCCAGCAGCCCCATGAGGGTTGAGCAGTTCTTC.